The 23 T cell receptor beta chains given below trace back to one sample, sequenced in a study of PD-L1 blockade in urothelial cancer. Time point defined: pretreatment peripheral blood. Method: immunoSEQ multiplex PCR; TCRdb's copy keeps in-frame clones and lacks some. The table records 130,000 or so clones, 65% to 85% of them present only once. The sequences come from PBMCs, collected around atezolizumab (anti-PD-L1) treatment. These TCRs come from a man between 50 and 59 years old with urothelial cancer.

This clone was recorded only once. V is TRBV7-9 and J is TRBJ1-1; the match to TRBD1 covers 8 bases. Per the germline V gene, CDR1 is SEHNR and CDR2 is FQNEAQ (reference sequence). Unmatched junction bases numbered 2, after V lost 5 bases and J lost 6 bases. The CDR3 has 12 residues. CDR3 loop: CASSPQGAEAFF. The CDR3 DNA follows: TGTGCCAGCAGCCCACAGGGGGCTGAAGCTTTCTTT.

The chain is built from TRBV11-2 and TRBJ1-1; D ambiguous. CDR3 length: 16 amino acids. Trimming cost V 0 bases and J 0 bases, with 11 bases left between them. Germline V CDR1 and CDR2: SGHAT, FQNNGV. CDR3 sequence: CASSLDSAGLNTEAFF. CDR3 DNA: TGTGCCAGCAGCTTAGACTCCGCCGGGTTGAACACTGAAGCTTTCTTT.

The J gene is TRBJ2-7, the V gene TRBV27; D call uncertain. CDR3 size: 12 residues. Germline CDR1 reads MNHEY; CDR2 reads SMNVEV (reference sequence). V gave up 3 bases and J gave up 3 bases, with 6 bases separating them. The CDR3 is CASSFEFYEQYF. CDR3 in DNA: TGTGCCAGCAGTTTTGAGTTCTACGAGCAGTACTTC.

This chain links TRBV5-1 with TRBJ2-3; 14 bases align to TRBD2. V lost 4 bases, J lost 2 bases, and 6 bases stayed unmatched. This CDR3 is 17 amino acids long. Per germline, CDR1 SGHRS and CDR2 YFSETQ. As DNA, the CDR3 is TGCGCCAGCAGCGGACTAGCGGGAGGCCTACACACAGATACGCAGTATTTT. This encodes CASSGLAGGLHTDTQYF.

DNA for the CDR3: TGTGCCAGCAGCGATATTGTTGGGGGCTCGGGTTATGGCTACACCTTC. Translating gives CASSDIVGGSGYGYTF. This rearrangement joins TRBV7-9 to TRBJ1-2, with TRBD1 as a possible D gene (6 bases). Germline V gene data show CDR1 as SEHNR and CDR2 as FQNEAQ (reference sequence). V was pared by 5 bases and J by 5 bases, with 21 bases between. The CDR3 consists of 16 residues. Full variable domain (rest looked up from reference TRBV7-9 and TRBJ1-2): DTGVSQNPRHKITKRGQNVTFRCDPISEHNRLYWYRQTLGQGPEFLTYFQNEAQLEKSRLLSDRFSAERPKGSFSTLEIQRTEQGDSAMYLCASSDIVGGSGYGYTFGSGTRLTVV.

V usage is TRBV4-2 and J usage is TRBJ2-2, with 10 bases lining up with TRBD2. The CDR3 has 16 amino acids. In germline, CDR1 is LGHNA, CDR2 YNFKEQ. The V segment lost 5 bases and the J segment 8 bases; nucleotides outside the gene matches: 11. CDR3 amino acids: CASSARTSGSIGELFF. DNA of the CDR3: TGTGCCAGCAGCGCAAGGACTAGCGGCTCCATTGGGGAGCTGTTTTTT.

The chain carries TRBV5-1 and TRBJ2-7, with a weak D call TRBD1 (6 bases). Per the germline V gene, CDR1 is SGHRS and CDR2 is YFSETQ. The CDR3 runs to 11 residues. Trimming shortened V by 3 bases and J by 5 bases, and 6 bases separated the two germline ends. The CDR3 DNA follows: TGCGCCAGCAGCTCAGGGGACGAGCAGTACTTC. Amino acid sequence: CASSSGDEQYF. The full variable domain, with the rest looked up from reference TRBV5-1 and TRBJ2-7, is KAGVTQTPRYLIKTRGQQVTLSCSPISGHRSVSWYQQTPGQGLQFLFEYFSETQRNKGNFPGRFSGRQFSNSRSEMNVSTLELGDSALYLCASSSGDEQYFGPGTRLTVT.

The rearrangement uses TRBV2 and TRBJ2-3; 9 bases agree with TRBD1. With 6 bases clipped from V and 5 bases from J, the junction kept 9 bases outside the gene matches. This CDR3 contains 15 residues. The germline CDR1 and CDR2 sequences are SNHLY and FYNNEI. CDR3 in DNA: TGTGCCAGCAGACTTAGGACAGGGGCCAAAGATACGCAGTATTTT. Its translation is CASRLRTGAKDTQYF.

The chain employs TRBV4-1 and TRBJ2-2; TRBD2 aligns across 10 bases. J gave up 4 bases and V 2 bases, and 7 bases lay outside the gene matches. This CDR3 is built from 17 residues. CDR1 MGHRA and CDR2 YSYEKL come from the germline V gene. The CDR3 loop is CASSQLAGDVGTGELFF. The CDR3 DNA reads as TGCGCCAGCAGCCAACTAGCGGGAGATGTCGGCACCGGGGAGCTGTTTTTT.

The chain employs TRBV5-1 and TRBJ1-6, with a possible D match to TRBD1 (6 bases). The CDR3 contains 14 residues. Germline CDR1 reads SGHRS; CDR2 reads YFSETQ. With 3 bases removed from V and 7 bases from J, the gap between germline ends came to 11 bases. The CDR3 is CASSSRGTNSPLHF. The CDR3 region has the DNA TGCGCCAGCAGCTCCAGGGGAACAAATTCACCCCTCCACTTT.

This chain connects TRBV6-1 to TRBJ1-4; D is unresolved. V shed 3 bases and J shed 7 bases, with 15 bases lying between them. This CDR3 has 15 amino acids. Germline CDR1 reads MNHNS; CDR2 reads SASEGT. CDR3 nucleotides: TGTGCCAGCAGTGATACGGGAGTAACTCGTGAAAAACTGTTTTTT. It codes for CASSDTGVTREKLFF.

J is TRBJ2-7 and V is TRBV7-9; 8 bases map to TRBD1. The CDR3 runs to 16 residues. CDR1 and CDR2 from the germline V gene are SEHNR and FQNEAQ (reference sequence). J lost 0 bases, V lost 3 bases, and 7 bases had no gene match. CDR3 coding DNA: TGTGCCAGCAGCTTTCGGCGGGACAGGACCTCCTACGAGCAGTACTTC. Its translation is CASSFRRDRTSYEQYF.

The chain carries TRBV5-1 and TRBJ2-2; 7 nucleotides line up with TRBD1. The J segment lost 1 base and the V segment lost 4 bases, leaving 7 bases of the junction unmatched. Germline V gene sequence: CDR1 SGHRS, CDR2 YFSETQ. The CDR3 has 16 amino acids. As DNA, the CDR3 is TGCGCCAGCAGCCCTGACAGGGCATTGAACACCGGGGAGCTGTTTTTT. Its translation: CASSPDRALNTGELFF.

The chain uses TRBV30 and TRBJ2-1, with 12 bases identical to TRBD2. The CDR3 totals 11 residues. V lost 8 bases, J lost 15 bases, and 8 bases stayed unmatched. Germline-derived CDR1 and CDR2 are GTSNPN and SVGIG (reference sequence). The CDR3 region is CAATSGRRLFF. The DNA for the CDR3 is TGTGCCGCGACTAGCGGGAGAAGGTTGTTCTTC.

The rearrangement uses TRBV5-4 and TRBJ1-2, with D hard to call. The germline V gene encodes CDR1 SGHNT and CDR2 YYREEE (reference sequence). The CDR3 totals 17 residues. The V end was cut by 4 bases, the J end by 0 bases, with 19 bases between. The CDR3 coding sequence is TGTGCCAGCAGCCCCTTGAGAAGCCTAAGAGCTAACTATGGCTACACCTTC. Protein product: CASSPLRSLRANYGYTF.

V gene TRBV5-8 combines with J gene TRBJ2-1; tentatively, D is TRBD1 (6 bases). Germline V gives CDR1 SGHTS, CDR2 YDEGEE. Trimming cost V 6 bases and J 5 bases, with 6 bases left between them. This CDR3 contains 11 residues. The CDR3 sequence: CASTGDNEQFF. The CDR3 nucleotides read TGTGCCAGCACAGGGGACAATGAGCAGTTCTTC.

CDR3 residues: CASSSRRTDTQYF. CDR3 sequence (DNA): TGTGCCAGCAGCTCCAGGAGGACAGATACGCAGTATTTT. V and J are TRBV5-6 and TRBJ2-3; TRBD2 might be the D (5 bases). The V end was cut by 3 bases, the J end by 3 bases, with 8 bases between. This CDR3 contains 13 residues. Germline assignment: CDR1 SGHDT and CDR2 YYEEEE.

The rearrangement joins TRBV7-8 to TRBJ2-7, with D possibly TRBD2 on 6 matching bases. V lost 4 bases to trimming and J lost 2 bases, with 18 bases between them. This CDR3 is built from 16 residues. Per the germline V gene, CDR1 is SGHVS and CDR2 is FQNEAQ. The CDR3 nucleotides read TGTGCCAGCAGCTGGCAAATGGTAGCGGCCACCTACGAGCAGTACTTC. This sequence encodes CASSWQMVAATYEQYF.

The V call is TRBV6-1, the J call TRBJ1-1; TRBD1 matches at 9 bases. With 11 bases clipped from V and 0 bases from J, the junction kept 7 bases outside the gene matches. CDR1 MNHNS and CDR2 SASEGT come from the germline V gene. This CDR3 contains 14 residues. The CDR3: CAGTRDRVNTEAFF. In DNA, the CDR3 is TGTGCCGGAACAAGGGACAGGGTGAACACTGAAGCTTTCTTT.

The table lists this clone with a count of one. This chain links TRBV20-1 with TRBJ2-7; D is ambiguous. CDR3 length: 11 amino acids. The germline CDR1 and CDR2 sequences are DFQATT and SNEGSKA (reference sequence). The V end was cut by 7 bases, the J end by 4 bases, with 11 bases between. This chain's CDR3 is CSVAQIYEQYF. In nucleotides, the CDR3 is TGCAGTGTCGCGCAAATTTACGAGCAGTACTTC.

The V gene is TRBV5-4, the J gene TRBJ2-5, with TRBD1 matching over 8 bases. The end of the DNA fits TRBJ2-7 better, so the J call may be wrong. Looked up from germline, CDR1 is SGHNT and CDR2 is YYREEE (reference sequence). This CDR3 spans 14 amino acids. CDR3 in DNA: TGTGCCAGCAGCTTAGATCGACAGGGGCGCGAGCAGTACTTC. Amino acids: CASSLDRQGREQYF.

The chain combines TRBV18 with TRBJ1-6, with D maybe TRBD1 (6 bases). The V and J ends lost 2 bases and 1 base respectively, with 6 bases between them. There are 15 residues in the CDR3. CDR1 KGHSH and CDR2 LQKENI come from the germline V gene. The CDR3 DNA is TGTGCCAGCTCACCAGACAGGTCCTATAATTCACCCCTCCACTTT. It translates to CASSPDRSYNSPLHF.

The rearrangement links TRBV7-9 to TRBJ1-5; TRBD1 matches at 10 bases. Germline CDR1 reads SEHNR; CDR2 reads FQNEAQ (reference sequence). This CDR3 spans 14 amino acids. With 3 bases clipped from V and 7 bases from J, the junction kept 3 bases outside the gene matches. The CDR3 DNA follows: TGTGCCAGCAGCTTCGGGACAGGGGACCAGCCCCAGCATTTT. This gives the protein CASSFGTGDQPQHF.